Sequencing of this T cell receptor (beta chain) was carried out in a study of OX40 agonist ivuxolimab in advanced cancers. Study-level information: There were three patients with partial responses, one having hepatocellular carcinoma and two cutaneous melanoma.

The method was immunoSEQ multiplex PCR; TCRdb's version includes in-frame clones alone and lacks a portion of them. The data show about 14,000 clones, about 90% seen once. V gave up 3 bases and J gave up 4 bases; unmatched junction bases: 4. CDR3 length: 15 residues. Germline CDR1 is MGHRA and CDR2 is YSYEKL. Systemic immunosuppression or a history of autoimmune disease excluded patients. The sequence came from an adult with an advanced solid tumor such as melanoma, head and neck, liver or kidney cancer. This sequence joins TRBV4-1 and TRBJ2-2; TRBD2 matches at 8 bases. The specimen was CD4+ or CD8+ T cells sorted from blood, collected in a trial of the OX40 agonist ivuxolimab. This CDR3 is CASSQLAGSTGELFF. The CDR3 DNA is TGCGCCAGCAGCCAGTTAGCGGGATCCACCGGGGAGCTGTTTTTT.